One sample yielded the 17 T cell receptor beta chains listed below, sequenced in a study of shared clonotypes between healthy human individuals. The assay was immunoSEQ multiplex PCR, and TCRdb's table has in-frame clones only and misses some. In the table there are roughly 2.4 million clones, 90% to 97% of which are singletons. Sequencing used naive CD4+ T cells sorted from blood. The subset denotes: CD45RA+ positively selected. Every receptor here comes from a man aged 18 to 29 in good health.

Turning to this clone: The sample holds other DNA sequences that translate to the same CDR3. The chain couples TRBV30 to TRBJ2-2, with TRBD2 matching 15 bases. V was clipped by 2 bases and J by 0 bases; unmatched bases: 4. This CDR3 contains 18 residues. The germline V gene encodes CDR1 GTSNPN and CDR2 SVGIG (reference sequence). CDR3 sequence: CAWSPGLAGGTNTGELFF. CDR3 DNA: TGTGCCTGGAGTCCAGGACTAGCGGGAGGGACGAACACCGGGGAGCTGTTTTTT.

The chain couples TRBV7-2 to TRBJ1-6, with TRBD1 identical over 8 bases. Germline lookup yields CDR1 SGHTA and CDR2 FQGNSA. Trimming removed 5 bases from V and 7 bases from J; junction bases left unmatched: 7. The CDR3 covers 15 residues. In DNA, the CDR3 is TGTGCCAGCAGCCCTTGGACAGGGCGAAATTCACCCCTCCACTTT. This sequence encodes CASSPWTGRNSPLHF.

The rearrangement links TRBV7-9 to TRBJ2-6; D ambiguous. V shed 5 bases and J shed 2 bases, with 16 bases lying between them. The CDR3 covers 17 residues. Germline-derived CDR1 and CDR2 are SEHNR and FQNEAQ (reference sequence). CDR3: CASSPLSAGTGANVLTF. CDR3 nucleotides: TGTGCCAGCAGCCCGTTGTCGGCTGGGACTGGGGCCAACGTCCTGACTTTC.

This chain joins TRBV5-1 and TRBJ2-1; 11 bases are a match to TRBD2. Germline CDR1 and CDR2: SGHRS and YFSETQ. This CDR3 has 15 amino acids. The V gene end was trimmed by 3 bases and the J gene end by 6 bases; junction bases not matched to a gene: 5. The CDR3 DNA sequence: TGCGCCAGCAGCTACTCTAGCGGGGGGCCCAATGAGCAGTTCTTC. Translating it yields CASSYSSGGPNEQFF.

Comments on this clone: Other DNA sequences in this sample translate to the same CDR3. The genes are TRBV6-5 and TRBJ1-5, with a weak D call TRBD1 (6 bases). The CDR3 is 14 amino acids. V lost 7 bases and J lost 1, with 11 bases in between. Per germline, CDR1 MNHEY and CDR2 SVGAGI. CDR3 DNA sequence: TGTGCCAGCACCGCAACAGGGAGCAATCAGCCCCAGCATTTT. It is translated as CASTATGSNQPQHF.

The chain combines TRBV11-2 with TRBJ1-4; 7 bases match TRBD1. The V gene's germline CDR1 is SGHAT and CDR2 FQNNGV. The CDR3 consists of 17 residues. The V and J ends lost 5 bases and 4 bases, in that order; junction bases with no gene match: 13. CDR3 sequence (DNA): TGTGCCAGCAGCGCCACCGAGAACAGGGGTTTTAATGAAAAACTGTTTTTT. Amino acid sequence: CASSATENRGFNEKLFF.

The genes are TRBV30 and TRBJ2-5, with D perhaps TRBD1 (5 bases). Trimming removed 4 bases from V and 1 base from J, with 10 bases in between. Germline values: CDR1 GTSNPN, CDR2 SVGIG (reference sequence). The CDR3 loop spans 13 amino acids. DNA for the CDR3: TGTGCCTGGACGAGACAGATCCAAGAGACCCAGTACTTC. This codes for CAWTRQIQETQYF.

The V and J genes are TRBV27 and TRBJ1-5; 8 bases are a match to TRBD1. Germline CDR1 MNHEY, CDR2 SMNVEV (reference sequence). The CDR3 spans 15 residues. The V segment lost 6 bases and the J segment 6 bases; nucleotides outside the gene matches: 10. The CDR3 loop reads CASSPDRVVGQPQHF. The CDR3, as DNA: TGTGCCAGCAGCCCGGACAGGGTCGTGGGTCAGCCCCAGCATTTT.

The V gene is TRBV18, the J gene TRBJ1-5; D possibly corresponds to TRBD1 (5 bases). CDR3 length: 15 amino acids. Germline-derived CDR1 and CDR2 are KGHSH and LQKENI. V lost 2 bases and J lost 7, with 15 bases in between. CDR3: CASSPNPGARQPQHF. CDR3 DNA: TGTGCCAGCTCACCAAACCCCGGGGCCAGGCAGCCCCAGCATTTT.

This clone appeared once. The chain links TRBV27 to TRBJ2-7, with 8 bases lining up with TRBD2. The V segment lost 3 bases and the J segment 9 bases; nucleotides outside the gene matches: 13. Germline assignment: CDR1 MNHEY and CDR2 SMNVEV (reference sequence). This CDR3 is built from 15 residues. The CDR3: CASSFLTSGPPGQYF. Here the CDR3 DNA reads TGTGCCAGCAGTTTCCTCACTAGCGGCCCTCCCGGGCAGTACTTC.

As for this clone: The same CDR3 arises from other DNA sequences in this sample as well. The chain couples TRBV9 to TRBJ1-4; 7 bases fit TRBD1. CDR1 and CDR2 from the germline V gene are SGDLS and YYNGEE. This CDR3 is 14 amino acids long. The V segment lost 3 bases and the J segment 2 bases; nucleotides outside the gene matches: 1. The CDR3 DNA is TGTGCCAGCAGCGCGGGACAGACTAATGAAAAACTGTTTTTT. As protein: CASSAGQTNEKLFF.

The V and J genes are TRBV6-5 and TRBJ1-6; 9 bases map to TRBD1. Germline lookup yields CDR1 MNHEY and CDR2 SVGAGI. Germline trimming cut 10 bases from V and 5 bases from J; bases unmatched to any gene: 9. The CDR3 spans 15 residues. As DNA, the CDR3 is TGTGCCACCAAGGACCGACAGGGGGATAATTCACCCCTCCACTTT. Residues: CATKDRQGDNSPLHF.

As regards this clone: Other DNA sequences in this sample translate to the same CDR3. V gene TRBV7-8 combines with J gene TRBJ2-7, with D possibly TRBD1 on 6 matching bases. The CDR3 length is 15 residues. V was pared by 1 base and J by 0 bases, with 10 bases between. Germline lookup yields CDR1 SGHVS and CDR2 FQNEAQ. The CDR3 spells CASSLVQGSSYEQYF. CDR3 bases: TGTGCCAGCAGCTTAGTACAGGGCAGCTCCTACGAGCAGTACTTC.

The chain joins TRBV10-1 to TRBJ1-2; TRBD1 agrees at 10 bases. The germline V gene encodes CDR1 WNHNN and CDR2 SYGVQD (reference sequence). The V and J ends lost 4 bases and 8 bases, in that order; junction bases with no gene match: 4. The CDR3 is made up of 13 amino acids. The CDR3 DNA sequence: TGCGCCAGCAGTGCGGGACAGGGGCGAGGCTACACCTTC. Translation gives CASSAGQGRGYTF.

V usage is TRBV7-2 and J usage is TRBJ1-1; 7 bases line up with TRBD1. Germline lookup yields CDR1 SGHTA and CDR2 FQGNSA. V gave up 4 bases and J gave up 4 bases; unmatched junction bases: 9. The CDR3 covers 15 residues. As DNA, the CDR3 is TGTGCCAGCAGCTCAACTCCAGGGACAGTCACTGAAGCTTTCTTT. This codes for CASSSTPGTVTEAFF.

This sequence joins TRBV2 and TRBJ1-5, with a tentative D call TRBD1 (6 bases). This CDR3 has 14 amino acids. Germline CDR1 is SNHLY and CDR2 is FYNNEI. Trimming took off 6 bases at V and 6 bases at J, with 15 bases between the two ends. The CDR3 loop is CASRDTGISQPQHF. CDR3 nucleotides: TGTGCCAGCAGGGATACAGGGATAAGTCAGCCCCAGCATTTT.

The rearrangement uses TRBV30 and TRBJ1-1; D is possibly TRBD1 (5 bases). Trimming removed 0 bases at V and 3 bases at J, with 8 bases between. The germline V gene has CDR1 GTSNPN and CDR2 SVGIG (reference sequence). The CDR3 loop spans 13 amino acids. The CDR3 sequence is CAWSVWGYTEAFF. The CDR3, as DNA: TGTGCCTGGAGTGTCTGGGGCTACACTGAAGCTTTCTTT. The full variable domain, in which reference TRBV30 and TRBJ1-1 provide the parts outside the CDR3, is SQTIHQWPATLVQPVGSPLSLECTVEGTSNPNLYWYRQAAGRGLQLLFYSVGIGQISSEVPQNLSASRPQDRQFILSSKKLLLSDSGFYLCAWSVWGYTEAFFGQGTRLTVV.